The sequence of this TCR beta chain was determined in a study of post-analysis software for immune sequencing data. Study-level information: Disease courses included relapsing-remitting, secondary progressive and progressive-relapsing multiple sclerosis.

Findings and limits, study-wide: Significantly decreased normalized Chao1 diversity was recorded for multiple sclerosis patients relative to controls. Batch-matched samples strongly co-clustered by F measure. About 5 TRBV segments were more frequent in patients than controls; TRBV5-6, TRBV5-1 and TRBV20-1 belonged to this group.

Trimming removed 8 bases at V and 10 bases at J, with 23 bases between. The CDR3 has 13 amino acids. Germline CDR1 reads DFQATT; CDR2 reads SNEGSKA (reference sequence). About this clonotype itself: The antigen remains undetermined.

Every TCR beta cDNA library bore unique molecular identifiers. Starting from about 0.98 to 11 million T cells, the study yielded hundreds of thousands of cDNA molecules. One entry per CDR3 protein, called by TCRdb with MiXCR from the PCR reads. The table records approximately 690,000 distinct CDR3 sequences, approximately 59% of them present only once. The sequenced sample consisted of blood. The sequence was collected from a girl aged 2 to 10 with multiple sclerosis. The rearrangement links TRBV20-1 to TRBJ1-1; unclear D gene. The CDR3 sequence is CSLNPEAGFGAFF. The CDR3 DNA is TGCAGTCTCAATCCGGAAGCAGGTTTTGGAGCTTTCTTT.